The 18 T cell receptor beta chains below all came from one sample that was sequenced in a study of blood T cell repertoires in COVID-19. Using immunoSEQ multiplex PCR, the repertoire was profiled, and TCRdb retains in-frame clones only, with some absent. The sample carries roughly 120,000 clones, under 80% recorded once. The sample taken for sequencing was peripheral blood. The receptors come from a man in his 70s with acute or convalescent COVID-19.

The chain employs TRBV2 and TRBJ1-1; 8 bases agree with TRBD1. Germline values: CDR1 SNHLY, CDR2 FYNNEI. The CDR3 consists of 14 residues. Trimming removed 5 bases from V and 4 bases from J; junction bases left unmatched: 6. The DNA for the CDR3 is TGTGCCAGCAGTCAACAGGGGGTCTTCACTGAAGCTTTCTTT. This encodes CASSQQGVFTEAFF.

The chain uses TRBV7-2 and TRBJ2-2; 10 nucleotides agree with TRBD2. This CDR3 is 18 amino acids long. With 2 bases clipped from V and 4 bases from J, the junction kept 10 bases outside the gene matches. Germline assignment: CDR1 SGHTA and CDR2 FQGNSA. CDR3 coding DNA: TGTGCCAGCAGCTTAAGGAAGAAGGAGCGGGGGGGCACCGGGGAGCTGTTTTTT. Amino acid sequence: CASSLRKKERGGTGELFF.

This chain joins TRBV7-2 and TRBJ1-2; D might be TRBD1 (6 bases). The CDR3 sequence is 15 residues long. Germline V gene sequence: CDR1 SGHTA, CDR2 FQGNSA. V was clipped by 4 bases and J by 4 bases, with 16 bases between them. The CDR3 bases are TGTGCCAGCAGCTCACCAGGGGTCCCGGCCTATGGCTACACCTTC. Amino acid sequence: CASSSPGVPAYGYTF.

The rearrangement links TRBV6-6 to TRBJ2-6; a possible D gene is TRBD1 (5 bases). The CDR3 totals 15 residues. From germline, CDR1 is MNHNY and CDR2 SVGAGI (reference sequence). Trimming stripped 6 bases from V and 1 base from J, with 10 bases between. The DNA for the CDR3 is TGTGCCAGCAGCCATCAGGGTTCTGGGGCCAACGTCCTGACTTTC. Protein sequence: CASSHQGSGANVLTF.

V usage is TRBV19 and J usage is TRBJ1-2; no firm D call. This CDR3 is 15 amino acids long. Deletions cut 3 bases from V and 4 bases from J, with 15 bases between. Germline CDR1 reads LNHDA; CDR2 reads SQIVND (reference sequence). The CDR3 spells CASSISQPGIYGYTF. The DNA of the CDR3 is TGTGCCAGTAGTATCAGCCAACCGGGAATCTATGGCTACACCTTC.

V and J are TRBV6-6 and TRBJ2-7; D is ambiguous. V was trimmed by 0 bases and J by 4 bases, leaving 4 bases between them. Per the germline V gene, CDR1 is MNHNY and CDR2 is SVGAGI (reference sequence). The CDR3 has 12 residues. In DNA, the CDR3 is TGTGCCAGCAGTTACTCTCTATACGAGCAGTACTTC. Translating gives CASSYSLYEQYF.

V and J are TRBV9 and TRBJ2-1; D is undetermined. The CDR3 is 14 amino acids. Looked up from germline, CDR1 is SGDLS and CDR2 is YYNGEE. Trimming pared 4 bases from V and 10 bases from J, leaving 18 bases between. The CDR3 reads CASSPTPPSEEQFF. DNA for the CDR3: TGTGCCAGCAGCCCAACCCCCCCCAGCGAGGAGCAGTTCTTC.

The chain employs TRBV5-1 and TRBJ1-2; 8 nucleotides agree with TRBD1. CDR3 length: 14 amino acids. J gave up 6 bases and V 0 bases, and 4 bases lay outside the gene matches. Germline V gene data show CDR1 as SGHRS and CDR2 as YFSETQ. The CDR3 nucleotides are TGCGCCAGCAGCTTGGACAGGGGGTCAGATGGCTACACCTTC. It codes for CASSLDRGSDGYTF.

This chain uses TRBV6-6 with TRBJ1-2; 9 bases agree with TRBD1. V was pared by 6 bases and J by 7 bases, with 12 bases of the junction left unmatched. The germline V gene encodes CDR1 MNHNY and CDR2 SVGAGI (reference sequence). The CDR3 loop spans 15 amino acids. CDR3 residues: CASRRDRVMVAGYTF. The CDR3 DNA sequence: TGTGCCAGCAGGCGGGACAGGGTAATGGTTGCTGGCTACACCTTC.

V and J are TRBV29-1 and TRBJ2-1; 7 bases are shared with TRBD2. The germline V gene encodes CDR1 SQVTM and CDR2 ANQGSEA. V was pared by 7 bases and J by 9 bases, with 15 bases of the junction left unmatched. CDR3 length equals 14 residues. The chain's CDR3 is CSAFVGGGGFEQFF. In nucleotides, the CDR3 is TGCAGCGCCTTCGTGGGCGGGGGAGGTTTTGAGCAGTTCTTC.

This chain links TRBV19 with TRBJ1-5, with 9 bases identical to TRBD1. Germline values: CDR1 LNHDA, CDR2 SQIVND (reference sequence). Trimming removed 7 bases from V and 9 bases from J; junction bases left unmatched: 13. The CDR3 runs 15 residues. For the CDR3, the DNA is TGTGCCAGTACCCCCGGGACAGGGACCGATTGGCCCCAGCATTTT. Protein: CASTPGTGTDWPQHF.

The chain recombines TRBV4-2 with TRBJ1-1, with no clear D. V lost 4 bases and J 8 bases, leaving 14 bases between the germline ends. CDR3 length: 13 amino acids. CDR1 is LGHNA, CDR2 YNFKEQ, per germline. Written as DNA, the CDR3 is TGTGCCAGCAGCCCCCACCCGGTTTGGGAAGCTTTCTTT. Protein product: CASSPHPVWEAFF.

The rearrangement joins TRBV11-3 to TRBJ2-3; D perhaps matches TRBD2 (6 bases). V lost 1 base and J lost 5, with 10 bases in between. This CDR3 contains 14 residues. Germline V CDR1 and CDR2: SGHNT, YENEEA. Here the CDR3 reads CASSLGGVKDTQYF. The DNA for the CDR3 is TGTGCCAGCAGCTTAGGGGGGGTTAAAGATACGCAGTATTTT.

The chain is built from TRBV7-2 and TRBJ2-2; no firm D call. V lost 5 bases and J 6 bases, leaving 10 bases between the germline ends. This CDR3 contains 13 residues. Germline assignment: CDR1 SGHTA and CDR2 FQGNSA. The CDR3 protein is CASSPSAAGELFF. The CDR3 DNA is TGTGCCAGCAGCCCCAGCGCTGCCGGGGAGCTGTTTTTT.

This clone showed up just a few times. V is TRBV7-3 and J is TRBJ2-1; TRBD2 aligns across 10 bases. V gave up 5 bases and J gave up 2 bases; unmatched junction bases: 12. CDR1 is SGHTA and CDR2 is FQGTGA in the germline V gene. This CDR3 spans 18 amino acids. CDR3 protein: CASSVKPFLAGAYNEQFF. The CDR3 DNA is TGTGCCAGCAGCGTAAAGCCCTTTCTAGCGGGGGCCTACAATGAGCAGTTCTTC.

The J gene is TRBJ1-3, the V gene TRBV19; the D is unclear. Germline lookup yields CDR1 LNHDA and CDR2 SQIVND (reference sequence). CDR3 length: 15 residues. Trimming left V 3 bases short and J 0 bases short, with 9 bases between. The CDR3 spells CASSIELLSGNTIYF. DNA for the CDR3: TGTGCCAGTAGTATCGAGCTTCTCTCTGGAAACACCATATATTTT.

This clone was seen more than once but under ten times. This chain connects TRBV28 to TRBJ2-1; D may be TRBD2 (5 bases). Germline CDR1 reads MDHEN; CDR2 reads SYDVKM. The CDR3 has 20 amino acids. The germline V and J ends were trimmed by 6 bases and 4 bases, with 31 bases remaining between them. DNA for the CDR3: TGTGCCAGCAGGACACACTACTCTCAAGCTAGCCCATCACCTTACAATGAGCAGTTCTTC. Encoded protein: CASRTHYSQASPSPYNEQFF. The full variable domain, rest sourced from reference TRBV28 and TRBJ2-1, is DVKVTQSSRYLVKRTGEKVFLECVQDMDHENMFWYRQDPGLGLRLIYFSYDVKMKEKGDIPEGYSVSREKKERFSLILESASTNQTSMYLCASRTHYSQASPSPYNEQFFGPGTRLTVL.

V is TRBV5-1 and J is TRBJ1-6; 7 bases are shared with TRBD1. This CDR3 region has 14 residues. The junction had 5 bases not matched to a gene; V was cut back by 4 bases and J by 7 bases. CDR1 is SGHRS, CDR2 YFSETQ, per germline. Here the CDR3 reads CASSPRDRNSPLHF. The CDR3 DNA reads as TGCGCCAGCAGCCCCCGGGACAGAAATTCACCCCTCCACTTT.